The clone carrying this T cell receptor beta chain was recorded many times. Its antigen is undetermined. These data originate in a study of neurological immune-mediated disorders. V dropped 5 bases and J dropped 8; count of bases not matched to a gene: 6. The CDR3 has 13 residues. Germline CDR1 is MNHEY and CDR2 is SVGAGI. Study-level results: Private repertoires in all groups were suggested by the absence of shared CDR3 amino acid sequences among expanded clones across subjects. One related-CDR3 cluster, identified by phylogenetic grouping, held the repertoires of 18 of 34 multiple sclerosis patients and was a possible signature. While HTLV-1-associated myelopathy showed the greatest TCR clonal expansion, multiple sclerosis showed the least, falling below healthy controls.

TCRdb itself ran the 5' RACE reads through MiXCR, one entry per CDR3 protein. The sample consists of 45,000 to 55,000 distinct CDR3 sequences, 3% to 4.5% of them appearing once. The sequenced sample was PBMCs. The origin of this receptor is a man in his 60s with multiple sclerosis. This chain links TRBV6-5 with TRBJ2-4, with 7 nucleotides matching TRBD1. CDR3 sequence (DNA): TGTGCCAGCAGTAAACAGGGGTGGGACATTCAGTACTTC. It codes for CASSKQGWDIQYF.